These 25 T cell receptor beta chains were all obtained from the same sample, sequenced in a study of shared clonotypes between healthy human individuals. Sequencing was performed with immunoSEQ multiplex PCR; in TCRdb, only in-frame clones are kept and a portion is missing. The repertoire holds approximately 2.3 million clones, just over 90% seen once, with under 0.45% in the top ten. Sequencing was carried out using naive CD4+ T cells from PBMCs. Subset described: CD45RA+ positively selected. The receptor set was obtained from a man between 18 and 29 years old in good health. Some clones in this sample may be carry-over from other donors' samples.

This chain links TRBV7-3 with TRBJ2-7; maybe TRBD2 (6 bases). The CDR3 extends over 16 amino acids. V lost 2 bases and J lost 3, with 17 bases in between. Germline V gives CDR1 SGHTA, CDR2 FQGTGA. The CDR3 protein is CASSLGPRQGGYEQYF. CDR3 sequence (DNA): TGTGCCAGCAGCTTAGGCCCCAGGCAGGGAGGCTACGAGCAGTACTTC.

V gene TRBV12-5 combines with J gene TRBJ2-1; the match to TRBD2 covers 12 bases. Per germline, CDR1 LGHNT and CDR2 FRNRAP. With 7 bases clipped from V and 5 bases from J, the junction kept 18 bases outside the gene matches. The length of the CDR3 is 19 residues. CDR3 nucleotide sequence: TGTGCTAGTGCCTCCTCCTGGGCTAGCGGGAGGGCCATTCACAATGAGCAGTTCTTC. It specifies CASASSWASGRAIHNEQFF.

The rearrangement links TRBV28 to TRBJ1-2; 8 positions match TRBD1. CDR1 and CDR2 from the germline V gene are MDHEN and SYDVKM. The junction had 8 bases not matched to a gene; V was cut back by 3 bases and J by 5 bases. This CDR3 spans 15 amino acids. CDR3 DNA: TGTGCCAGCAGTTTTCCATCCGACAGGGGATATGGCTACACCTTC. It codes for CASSFPSDRGYGYTF.

With respect to this clone: Additional DNA sequences in this sample encode the identical CDR3. The chain uses TRBV18 and TRBJ1-3, with a possible D match to TRBD1 (6 bases). Germline V gives CDR1 KGHSH, CDR2 LQKENI. The CDR3 has 15 residues. V lost 0 bases, J lost 2 bases, and 8 bases lay in between. CDR3 protein: CASSPPSGAGNTIYF. The CDR3 coding sequence is TGTGCCAGCTCACCACCGTCAGGGGCTGGAAACACCATATATTTT.

This chain's CDR3 is CASSSLSSDRGYEQYF. CDR3 sequence (DNA): TGTGCCAGCAGTTCCCTTTCGAGTGACAGGGGCTACGAGCAGTACTTC. The chain combines TRBV6-5 with TRBJ2-7; 8 bases fit TRBD1. The CDR3 loop spans 16 amino acids. Per germline, CDR1 MNHEY and CDR2 SVGAGI. The ends lost 4 bases at V and 3 bases at J; junction bases unmatched: 11.

The DNA of the CDR3 is TGTGCCAGCGGGACGATGACCTACGAGCAGTACTTC. The encoded protein is CASGTMTYEQYF. The gene calls are TRBV7-2 and TRBJ2-7, with D possibly being TRBD1 or TRBD2 (5 bases each). Germline CDR1 reads SGHTA; CDR2 reads FQGNSA. This CDR3 spans 12 amino acids. V was shortened by 8 bases and J by 2 bases, with 10 bases between the two germline ends. The full variable domain, rest sourced from reference TRBV7-2 and TRBJ2-7, is GAGVSQSPSNKVTEKGKDVELRCDPISGHTALYWYRQSLGQGLEFLIYFQGNSAPDKSGLPSDRFSAERTGGSVSTLTIQRTQQEDSAVYLCASGTMTYEQYFGPGTRLTVT.

The rearrangement links TRBV25-1 to TRBJ1-1; 8 nucleotides align to TRBD1. The length of the CDR3 is 14 residues. In germline, CDR1 is MGHDK, CDR2 SYGVNS. V was clipped by 7 bases and J by 4 bases; unmatched bases: 8. The DNA for the CDR3 is TGTGCCAGCAACCGACAGGGGAGTGCCACTGAAGCTTTCTTT. Its protein product is CASNRQGSATEAFF.

The rearrangement joins TRBV13 to TRBJ1-2; TRBD1 is a possible D gene (5 bases). The CDR3 is 15 amino acids. Trimming shortened V by 4 bases and J by 7 bases, and 19 bases separated the two germline ends. The germline gives CDR1 PRHDT, CDR2 FYEKMQ (reference sequence). In DNA form, the CDR3 reads TGTGCCAGCAGCTACAAACCCGGGGCGATTGGTGGCTACACCTTC. Translating it yields CASSYKPGAIGGYTF.

The rearrangement joins TRBV7-9 to TRBJ2-7, with 8 positions matching TRBD1. Germline CDR1 SEHNR, CDR2 FQNEAQ (reference sequence). Trimming took 1 base from V and 5 from J; bases not matched to a gene: 10. This CDR3 region has 16 residues. CDR3 sequence reads: CASSLGPTGEEDEQYF. CDR3 DNA: TGTGCCAGCAGCTTAGGCCCGACAGGGGAGGAGGACGAGCAGTACTTC.

V gene TRBV29-1 combines with J gene TRBJ2-7; D gene uncertain. Germline loops: CDR1 SQVTM, CDR2 ANQGSEA. The length of the CDR3 is 16 residues. The V end lost 5 bases, the J end lost 0 bases, and 20 bases lay between the germline ends. The CDR3 coding sequence is TGCAGCGTTTTACGGACCGGCACACGCAGCTCCTACGAGCAGTACTTC. This sequence encodes CSVLRTGTRSSYEQYF.

This clone came up once. This rearrangement joins TRBV7-2 to TRBJ2-2, with 15 bases lining up with TRBD2. Per the germline V gene, CDR1 is SGHTA and CDR2 is FQGNSA. This CDR3 has 16 residues. V lost 4 bases to trimming and J lost 4 bases; unmatched junction nucleotides: 1. The CDR3 nucleotides are TGTGCCAGCAGCTGGACTAGCGGGAGGGGCACCGGGGAGCTGTTTTTT. Amino acids: CASSWTSGRGTGELFF. Full variable domain (outside the CDR3, taken from reference TRBV7-2 and TRBJ2-2): GAGVSQSPSNKVTEKGKDVELRCDPISGHTALYWYRQSLGQGLEFLIYFQGNSAPDKSGLPSDRFSAERTGGSVSTLTIQRTQQEDSAVYLCASSWTSGRGTGELFFGEGSRLTVL.

The chain uses TRBV12-5 and TRBJ2-3, with D possibly matching TRBD1 (6 bases). Germline lookup yields CDR1 LGHNT and CDR2 FRNRAP. CDR3 length: 14 amino acids. Trimming cost V 7 bases and J 0 bases, with 11 bases left between them. CDR3: CASAGQLSTDTQYF. DNA for the CDR3: TGTGCTAGTGCTGGACAGCTTAGCACAGATACGCAGTATTTT.

The CDR3 protein is CASHLLGNTEAFF. DNA of the CDR3: TGTGCCAGCCACCTGTTGGGGAACACTGAAGCTTTCTTT. The chain links TRBV6-6 to TRBJ1-1; D is uncertain. Trimming shortened V by 8 bases and J by 1 base, and 11 bases separated the two germline ends. The CDR3 spans 13 residues. In germline, CDR1 is MNHNY, CDR2 SVGAGI (reference sequence).

The genes are TRBV28 and TRBJ1-4; D is possibly TRBD1 (6 bases). Germline V gene lookup returns CDR1 MDHEN and CDR2 SYDVKM. The CDR3 is made up of 16 amino acids. V gave up 4 bases and J gave up 0 bases, with 12 bases separating them. The CDR3 is CASSSPGTTTNEKLFF. The CDR3 coding sequence is TGTGCCAGCAGTTCCCCCGGGACAACAACTAATGAAAAACTGTTTTTT.

This chain links TRBV19 with TRBJ2-3; tentatively, D is TRBD1 (5 bases). Germline CDR1 and CDR2: LNHDA and SQIVND (reference sequence). CDR3 length: 16 residues. V lost 2 bases and J lost 0, with 12 bases in between. Here the CDR3 DNA reads TGTGCCAGTAGTATATCCAGGACACCTAGCACAGATACGCAGTATTTT. The encoded protein is CASSISRTPSTDTQYF.

The chain couples TRBV28 to TRBJ1-1; D is unresolved. The CDR3 contains 13 residues. Per germline, CDR1 MDHEN and CDR2 SYDVKM. With 5 bases removed from V and 4 bases from J, the gap between germline ends came to 11 bases. In DNA, the CDR3 is TGTGCCAGCAGTCCCGGGCTGATCACTGAAGCTTTCTTT. Its protein product is CASSPGLITEAFF.

This clone appeared a single time. The CDR3, as DNA: TGTGCCAGTGAGATAGGATTCACCGGGGAGCTGTTTTTT. Its translation is CASEIGFTGELFF. This sequence joins TRBV19 and TRBJ2-2, with D uncertain. The CDR3 extends over 13 amino acids. Trimming left V 8 bases short and J 4 bases short, with 11 bases between. CDR1 and CDR2 (germline): LNHDA, SQIVND (reference sequence).

The count of this clone is one. This rearrangement joins TRBV5-4 to TRBJ2-5; a possible D gene is TRBD1 (6 bases). The germline CDR1 and CDR2 sequences are SGHNT and YYREEE (reference sequence). Trimming took off 3 bases at V and 4 bases at J, with 22 bases between the two ends. This CDR3 is 17 amino acids long. The CDR3 region is CASSSPNRVSTVETQYF. The CDR3 bases are TGTGCCAGCAGCTCGCCGAACAGGGTTTCGACAGTAGAGACCCAGTACTTC.

The rearrangement links TRBV4-3 to TRBJ1-2, with D unresolved. This CDR3 spans 18 amino acids. V lost 0 bases and J lost 4, with 21 bases in between. Per the germline V gene, CDR1 is LGHNA and CDR2 is YSLEER. The CDR3 reads CASSQDLRISGMVYGYTF. The CDR3, as DNA: TGCGCCAGCAGCCAAGACCTCCGGATCTCGGGGATGGTCTATGGCTACACCTTC.

In regard to this clone: Different DNA sequences within this sample yield the same CDR3. This sequence joins TRBV18 and TRBJ1-4, with D possibly being TRBD1 (6 bases). CDR1 and CDR2 (germline): KGHSH, LQKENI. The V gene lost 5 bases and the J gene lost 2 bases, with 9 bases spanning the gap. This CDR3 is 14 amino acids long. The CDR3 protein is CASSAQGTNEKLFF. DNA of the CDR3: TGTGCCAGCTCAGCCCAGGGGACTAATGAAAAACTGTTTTTT.

About this clone itself: Other DNA sequences in the sample encode the same CDR3. The chain links TRBV7-2 to TRBJ2-3; either TRBD1 or TRBD2 may fit D (6 bases each). V was shortened by 6 bases and J by 0 bases, with 7 bases between the two germline ends. Germline assignment: CDR1 SGHTA and CDR2 FQGNSA. This CDR3 region has 13 residues. This chain's CDR3 is CASRGGSTDTQYF. The CDR3 nucleotides are TGTGCCAGCAGGGGGGGCAGCACAGATACGCAGTATTTT. The complete variable domain, with remaining parts taken from reference TRBV7-2 and TRBJ2-3, reads GAGVSQSPSNKVTEKGKDVELRCDPISGHTALYWYRQSLGQGLEFLIYFQGNSAPDKSGLPSDRFSAERTGGSVSTLTIQRTQQEDSAVYLCASRGGSTDTQYFGPGTRLTVL.

Worth noting for this clone: Distinct nucleotide sequences in the sample also encode this CDR3. The chain carries TRBV5-4 and TRBJ2-1, with 7 bases matching TRBD2. The CDR3 runs to 16 residues. V shed 1 base, J shed 0 bases, and the junction held 4 bases outside the gene matches. CDR1 and CDR2 from the germline V gene are SGHNT and YYREEE (reference sequence). CDR3 nucleotide sequence: TGTGCCAGCAGCTTGAGTGGGGGGGGCTCCTACAATGAGCAGTTCTTC. Its translation is CASSLSGGGSYNEQFF.

This rearrangement joins TRBV30 to TRBJ1-2; D remains ambiguous. The germline V and J ends were trimmed by 5 bases and 4 bases, with 17 bases remaining between them. In germline, CDR1 is GTSNPN, CDR2 SVGIG (reference sequence). CDR3 length: 14 amino acids. The DNA of the CDR3 is TGTGCCTGGGCGGAGACGGACGTGGGCTATGGCTACACCTTC. Its translation: CAWAETDVGYGYTF. The full variable domain, with the rest looked up from reference TRBV30 and TRBJ1-2, is SQTIHQWPATLVQPVGSPLSLECTVEGTSNPNLYWYRQAAGRGLQLLFYSVGIGQISSEVPQNLSASRPQDRQFILSSKKLLLSDSGFYLCAWAETDVGYGYTFGSGTRLTVV.

The rearrangement uses TRBV7-2 and TRBJ1-1; the match to TRBD1 covers 7 bases. Germline assignment: CDR1 SGHTA and CDR2 FQGNSA. CDR3 length: 15 residues. J lost 5 bases, V lost 2 bases, and 8 bases had no gene match. CDR3 in DNA: TGTGCCAGCAGCTTAAGTACAGGGGAATGGACTGAAGCTTTCTTT. Its protein is CASSLSTGEWTEAFF.

The chain combines TRBV6-5 with TRBJ1-2, with 8 bases lining up with TRBD1. The CDR3 consists of 15 residues. V shed 5 bases, J shed 8 bases, and the junction held 13 bases outside the gene matches. Germline V gives CDR1 MNHEY, CDR2 SVGAGI. This CDR3 reads CASSRIQGQGRGYTF. CDR3 DNA sequence: TGTGCCAGCAGTCGAATTCAAGGACAGGGTCGGGGCTACACCTTC.